These T cell receptor beta chains were read from a single sample in a study of cytomegalovirus exposure and HLA in healthy donors. Profiling relied on immunoSEQ multiplex PCR, and the TCRdb table lists in-frame clones only, not all of them. Found here are more than 85,000 clones, around 84% of them singletons; the top ten hold 0.9% to 1.5%. The sequenced material came from PBMCs. The receptors shown here come from a woman aged 18 to 35 in good health and CMV-seronegative. The CDR3 runs from the conserved cysteine through the conserved F or W. A D gene is named only where the DNA matches it firmly. Clone size, where shown, is once, few, many, or a class for clones that have expanded.

V gene	D gene	clone size	J gene	CDR3 DNA	CDR3 protein
TRBV11-1	TRBD2	-	TRBJ2-6	TGTGCCAGCACTCAGCGGGGTTTTAGCTCTGGGGCCAACGTCCTGACTTTC	CASTQRGFSSGANVLTF
TRBV5-4	-	once	TRBJ1-6	TGTGCCAGCAGCTTACGGGGAACGAATTCACCCCTCCACTTT	CASSLRGTNSPLHF
TRBV6-6	TRBD1	-	TRBJ1-1	TGTGCCAGCAGCCAAACGACAGGGGCTGAAGCTTTCTTT	CASSQTTGAEAFF
TRBV9	-	-	TRBJ2-6	TGTGCCAGCAGCGTAGACGGCTCTGGGGCCAACGTCCTGACTTTC	CASSVDGSGANVLTF
TRBV11-2	-	-	TRBJ2-1	TGTGCCAGCAGCTCCTTTCTCTCAGGGGAGTCCAACAACAATGAGCAGTTCTTC	CASSSFLSGESNNNEQFF
TRBV6-5	TRBD1	-	TRBJ1-2	TGTGCCGTGCGGGACAGGGGGCGTATAAGTGGCTACACCTTC	CAVRDRGRISGYTF
TRBV18	-	-	TRBJ1-4	TGTGCCAGCTCACCGGCAGGGATAGAAAAACTGTTTTTT	CASSPAGIEKLFF
TRBV5-8	-	-	TRBJ1-6	TGTGCCAGCAAATACCGGGAATCTGGTTCACCCCTCCACTTT	CASKYRESGSPLHF
TRBV28	TRBD1	-	TRBJ1-6	TGTGCCAGCAGTGAGACCGGGACAGGGGCTTCACCCCTCCACTTT	CASSETGTGASPLHF
TRBV5-1	-	-	TRBJ2-3	TGCGCCAGCAGCTCGAGCGGGTACACAGATACGCAGTATTTT	CASSSSGYTDTQYF
TRBV27	TRBD2	-	TRBJ2-3	TGTGCCAGCACCCGGGGGGGCGGAGATACGCAGTATTTT	CASTRGGGDTQYF
TRBV10-3	TRBD2	-	TRBJ2-3	TGTGCCATCAGTGGGACTAGCGGGACACCAGATACGCAGTATTTT	CAISGTSGTPDTQYF
TRBV5-1	TRBD1	-	TRBJ1-1	TGCGCCAGCAGCTTGGGACAGGGCCCCGATAGGGATGAAGCTTTCTTT	CASSLGQGPDRDEAFF
TRBV4-3	TRBD1	-	TRBJ2-7	TGCGCCAGCAGCGCAAGTTGGGGGACAGACTACGAGCAGTACTTC	CASSASWGTDYEQYF
TRBV11-2	TRBD2	-	TRBJ2-3	TGTGCCAGCAGGGTAGCGGGAGGAGATACGCAGTATTTT	CASRVAGGDTQYF
TRBV6-1	TRBD1	-	TRBJ2-7	TGTGCCAGCGAACCGGGACAGACCTACGAGCAGTACTTC	CASEPGQTYEQYF
TRBV28	-	-	TRBJ1-5	TGTGCCAGCAGTTTGGCTGGAAGGGGTGGATGGGACAATCAGCCCCAGCATTTT	CASSLAGRGGWDNQPQHF
TRBV5-3	TRBD1	few	TRBJ1-5	TGTGCCAGAGTTTCCTGCGGGACAGGCTTTAGCAATCAGCCCCAGCATTTT	CARVSCGTGFSNQPQHF
TRBV6-5	TRBD1	-	TRBJ2-7	TGTGCCAGCAATCCGGACAGGGGCTCCTACGAGCAGTACTTC	CASNPDRGSYEQYF
TRBV5-4	-	once	TRBJ2-7	TGTGCCAGCAGCTTGGCCGAGCAGGGGGGCTACGAGCAGTACTTC	CASSLAEQGGYEQYF
TRBV5-6	-	-	TRBJ2-2	TGTGCCAGCAGCCGAACAGCCGGCACCGGGGAGCTGTTTTTT	CASSRTAGTGELFF
TRBV19	TRBD1	-	TRBJ1-1	TGTGCCAGTAGCCTACAGGGGGTTAACACTGAAGCTTTCTTT	CASSLQGVNTEAFF
TRBV30	TRBD2	-	TRBJ2-3	TGTGCCTGGAGTGTACCGGGGAGGGTTGACGATACGCAGTATTTT	CAWSVPGRVDDTQYF
TRBV18	-	-	TRBJ1-4	TGTGCCAGCTTACCACTGCCCGGGACAAGAGGTGAAAAACTGTTTTTT	CASLPLPGTRGEKLFF
TRBV9	TRBD1	once	TRBJ2-4	TGTGCCAGCAGCGTAGATATGACAGGGGCTCAGTACTTC	CASSVDMTGAQYF
TRBV5-4	-	few	TRBJ1-6	TGTGCCAGCAGCATCGTCTCAGGGTATAATTCACCCCTCCACTTT	CASSIVSGYNSPLHF
TRBV2	-	-	TRBJ2-7	TGTGCCAGCAGTGTCAACGGGTTGAGCTCCTACGAGCAGTACTTC	CASSVNGLSSYEQYF
TRBV4-1	TRBD1	once	TRBJ2-4	TGCGCCAGCAGCGTGCTACCACCGGGACAGGCTTTAAACATTCAGTACTTC	CASSVLPPGQALNIQYF
TRBV28	TRBD2	-	TRBJ2-5	TGTGCCAGCAGCCGAGGGACTAGCGGGAGGGAGACCCAGTACTTC	CASSRGTSGRETQYF
TRBV7-9	TRBD1	-	TRBJ2-1	TGTGCCAGCAGCTTAGTGGGGGACAGGGCCCCCTACAATGAGCAGTTCTTC	CASSLVGDRAPYNEQFF
TRBV18	-	few	TRBJ2-7	TGTGCCAGCTCACCATCGACTTTTACCTACGAGCAGTACTTC	CASSPSTFTYEQYF
TRBV6-5	TRBD1	medium-sized	TRBJ2-7	TGTGCCAGCAGTTACTCGTACAGGGGGGAATCCGAGCAGTACTTC	CASSYSYRGESEQYF
TRBV19	-	once	TRBJ2-1	TGTGCCAGTAGTTCTCATCCTTACACAGGGCGATTAGATGAGCAGTTCTTC	CASSSHPYTGRLDEQFF
TRBV4-3	TRBD2	-	TRBJ2-1	TGCGCCAGCAGCCAAGATACGGGAGGGCCCTACAATGAGCAGTTCTTC	CASSQDTGGPYNEQFF
TRBV7-9	-	-	TRBJ1-5	TGTTCCAGCCAGGCTGACCCGGGGAGCAATCAGCCCCAGCATTTT	CSSQADPGSNQPQHF
TRBV2	-	-	TRBJ2-7	TGTGCCAGCAGTGAAAGACGGGGGGCGATCTACGAGCAGTACTTC	CASSERRGAIYEQYF
TRBV27	TRBD2	-	TRBJ2-1	TGTGCCAGCAGTTTATCGCGGGGGAACAATGAGCAGTTCTTC	CASSLSRGNNEQFF
TRBV28	-	-	TRBJ1-1	TGTGCCAGCAGTCCCGCCGACAGGAACACTGAAGCTTTCTTT	CASSPADRNTEAFF
TRBV5-6	TRBD2	few	TRBJ2-3	TGTGCCAGCAGCGGCCCGGTCGGGGGGTACACAGATACGCAGTATTTT	CASSGPVGGYTDTQYF
TRBV5-6	TRBD1	few	TRBJ2-3	TGTGCCAGCAGCATCGATCAGGGGGGCACAGATACGCAGTATTTT	CASSIDQGGTDTQYF
TRBV9	TRBD2	few	TRBJ2-5	TGTGCCAGCAGCGTAGGTATAGCGGGGGGCCGGGAGACCCAGTACTTC	CASSVGIAGGRETQYF
TRBV5-1	TRBD1	once	TRBJ1-2	TGCGCCAGCAGCTTGAACCAGGGGGCTAACTATGGCTACACCTTC	CASSLNQGANYGYTF
TRBV4-1	TRBD2	-	TRBJ2-5	TGCGCCAGCAGCCGCGAACTAGCGCTCGGGGAGACCCAGTACTTC	CASSRELALGETQYF
TRBV6-4	-	-	TRBJ2-2	TGTGCCAGCAGTGACTTCCCAGGGTCGAACACCGGGGAGCTGTTTTTT	CASSDFPGSNTGELFF
TRBV30	TRBD2	-	TRBJ2-7	TGTGCCTGGAAATTGGGAGGGGACTCCTACGAGCAGTACTTC	CAWKLGGDSYEQYF
TRBV5-4	-	-	TRBJ1-3	TGTGCCAGCAGCCAAGACACGGGGGGCGGTGGAAACACCATATATTTT	CASSQDTGGGGNTIYF
TRBV7-2	TRBD1	-	TRBJ1-2	TGTGCCAGCAGCTTGACAGGGTCGATTGGCTACACCTTC	CASSLTGSIGYTF
TRBV9	-	-	TRBJ1-3	TGTGCCAGCAGCGTAGAAGGCGGGTCTGGAAACACCATATATTTT	CASSVEGGSGNTIYF
TRBV30	TRBD2	-	TRBJ2-3	TGTGCCTGGAGTGTTGGGGCGGGGGGGCTAGATACGCAGTATTTT	CAWSVGAGGLDTQYF
TRBV7-9	TRBD2	-	TRBJ2-2	TGTGCCAGCAGCCGCCGGGGGGGCGGCCCTGACACCGGGGAGCTGTTTTTT	CASSRRGGGPDTGELFF
TRBV5-3	-	-	TRBJ1-3	TGTGCCAGAAGCGTGGTTGCGAGCTCTGGAAACACCATATATTTT	CARSVVASSGNTIYF
TRBV18	-	-	TRBJ1-3	TGTGCCAGCTCACCACTGGACACTCTCCAGGGCACCATATATTTT	CASSPLDTLQGTIYF
TRBV9	TRBD1	-	TRBJ2-3	TGTGCCAGCAGCGTAGATCCAGGACAGGGGGTAGATACGCAGTATTTT	CASSVDPGQGVDTQYF
TRBV11-3	TRBD2	-	TRBJ2-5	TGTGCCAGCAGCTTATCGACTAGCGGCCAAGAGACCCAGTACTTC	CASSLSTSGQETQYF
TRBV5-1	-	few	TRBJ1-1	TGCGCCAGCAGCGGGGGGGAAAGCTACACTGAAGCTTTCTTT	CASSGGESYTEAFF
TRBV5-8	-	-	TRBJ2-1	TGTGCCAGCAGCTCCCCATGGGGTACTAGTCCGGCCAGGAATGAGCAGTTCTTC	CASSSPWGTSPARNEQFF